This TCR beta chain was documented in a study of blood T cell repertoires in COVID-19. V dropped 1 base and J dropped 8 bases, with 12 bases sitting between them. The CDR3 covers 15 residues. CDR1 is MNHNS and CDR2 is SASEGT in the germline V gene. The age range of participants was about 18 to 90 years, with residence in under 25 US areas. TCRdb's copy holds only in-frame clones and misses some; the assay was immunoSEQ multiplex PCR. The sample lists 360,000 or so clones, 83% occurring once. This chain connects TRBV6-1 to TRBJ1-6, with unresolved D. The receptor was derived from a woman between 50 and 59 years old who had recovered from COVID-19. The sequenced sample was PBMCs or T cells enriched from blood (not recorded which). For the CDR3, the DNA is TGTGCCAGCAGTGAAGTGGCAGTGGAGGATTCACCCCTCCACTTT. It codes for CASSEVAVEDSPLHF.